These T cell receptor beta chains were read from a single sample in a study of CD8 T cells in Susac syndrome. TCRdb called the immunoSEQ multiplex PCR reads again in MiXCR, with one record for every CDR3 protein. Counted here are about 76,000 distinct CDR3 sequences, about 91% occurring once; the ten biggest clones make up about 0.52%. Sequencing was carried out using CD8+ T cells from PBMCs. The receptors originated from a human donor with multiple sclerosis. Each CDR3 is given with its conserved first and last residue. D genes are given only for firm matches. The size of a clone is reported for some rows only, either as once, few or many, or as a class for expanded clones.

V gene	D gene	clone size	J gene	CDR3 DNA	CDR3 protein
TRBV11-2	-	-	TRBJ2-1	TGTGCCAGCAGCTCGGGGGACGGGGTTGAGCAGTTCTTC	CASSSGDGVEQFF
TRBV2	TRBD2	-	TRBJ2-7	TGTGCCAGCAGGACGTTAGCGGGAGAAGAGCAGTACTTC	CASRTLAGEEQYF
TRBV14	-	-	TRBJ2-7	TGTGCCAGCAGCCAAGTCACAAACTCCTACGAGCAGTACTTC	CASSQVTNSYEQYF
TRBV9	-	-	TRBJ1-2	TGTGCCAGCAGCCAGGACGCCGGCCTTAACTATGGCTACACCTTC	CASSQDAGLNYGYTF
TRBV5-1	-	-	TRBJ2-7	TGCGCCAGCAGCTTGGAGGGGAGAACCTACGAGCAGTACTTC	CASSLEGRTYEQYF
TRBV28	-	few	TRBJ2-3	TGTGCCAGCAGTTTGGTAGATACGCAGTATTTT	CASSLVDTQYF
TRBV4-2	TRBD1	-	TRBJ1-6	TGTGCCAGCAGCCAAGTTGAGACAGGGCGCAATTCACCCCTCCACTTT	CASSQVETGRNSPLHF
TRBV19	TRBD2	-	TRBJ2-4	TGTGCCAGTAGTTCTAGCGGGAAAAACATTCAGTACTTC	CASSSSGKNIQYF
TRBV5-5	-	-	TRBJ2-5	TGTGCCAGCAGCTTACTCCGGGGCGGGGAGACCCAGTACTTC	CASSLLRGGETQYF
TRBV25-1	-	-	TRBJ2-1	TGTGCCAGCGCCCTGGGCAGCTACAATGAGCAGTTCTTC	CASALGSYNEQFF
TRBV24-1	-	-	TRBJ1-2	TGTGCCACCAGTGATTTCCGGGGTTACGGCTACACCTTC	CATSDFRGYGYTF
TRBV14	-	-	TRBJ2-7	TGTGCCAGCAGCCAAGGCCTAGCACCGAGGGAGCAGTACTTC	CASSQGLAPREQYF
TRBV7-9	TRBD1	once	TRBJ1-1	TGTGCCAGCAGCTCCACAGGGGGCAGTGGGAACACTGAAGCTTTCTTT	CASSSTGGSGNTEAFF
TRBV19	TRBD1	-	TRBJ2-7	TGTGCCAGTAGTAACCGGGACAGGGCCTCCTACGAGCAGTACTTC	CASSNRDRASYEQYF
TRBV20-1	TRBD1	once	TRBJ1-5	TGCAGTGCTAGAAAATCCGGGACAGGGAGCAATCAGCCCCAGCATTTT	CSARKSGTGSNQPQHF
TRBV11-1	-	-	TRBJ2-2	TGTGCCAGCAGCTTAGAAGTTTCCACCGGGGAGCTGTTTTTT	CASSLEVSTGELFF
TRBV5-6	-	-	TRBJ2-6	TGTGCCAGCACCCTGGGGAGCGGAGTTTCTGGGGCCAACGTCCTGACTTTC	CASTLGSGVSGANVLTF
TRBV16	-	-	TRBJ1-5	TGTGCCAGCAGCCCAGGTCCTCAGCCCCAGCATTTT	CASSPGPQPQHF
TRBV5-1	TRBD2	-	TRBJ2-3	TGCGCCAGCAGCTCCGACACTAGCGGATTCCTTCGGGGTACGCAGTATTTT	CASSSDTSGFLRGTQYF
TRBV19	-	-	TRBJ2-3	TGTGCCAGTAGTATTTGGGCAGAACAGGATACGCAGTATTTT	CASSIWAEQDTQYF
TRBV4-1	-	-	TRBJ2-2	TGCGCCAGCAGCCAAGATCGAGGGGGAGGGATCGGGGAGCTGTTTTTT	CASSQDRGGGIGELFF
TRBV5-6	TRBD1	-	TRBJ2-1	TGTGCCAGCAGCCTCGGACAGGGGGACAATGAGCAGTTCTTC	CASSLGQGDNEQFF
TRBV5-4	-	-	TRBJ1-1	TGTGCCAGCAGCTTGGAAGTGAACACTGAAGCTTTCTTT	CASSLEVNTEAFF
TRBV19	TRBD2	-	TRBJ2-7	TGTGCCAGTAGTATAGCACTAGCGGACTACGAGCAGTACTTC	CASSIALADYEQYF
TRBV9	-	-	TRBJ2-6	TGTGCCAGCAGTGAGCAGGAGGGCTCTGGGGCCAACGTCCTGACTTTC	CASSEQEGSGANVLTF
TRBV13	-	once	TRBJ1-5	TGTGCCAGCAGCCACAACAGCAATCAGCCCCAGCATTTT	CASSHNSNQPQHF
TRBV9	TRBD2	-	TRBJ2-5	TGTGCCAGCAGCACTAGCCGGGGGGTCGAGACCCAGTACTTC	CASSTSRGVETQYF
TRBV6-1	TRBD1	-	TRBJ2-7	TGTGCCAGCCGGGAGGGGACAGGGGCCGACGAGCAGTACTTC	CASREGTGADEQYF
TRBV7-2	-	-	TRBJ1-1	TGTGCCAGCAGGAGGACCGTGAACACTGAAGCTTTCTTT	CASRRTVNTEAFF
TRBV12-3/TRBV12-4	TRBD2	once	TRBJ2-2	TGTGCCAGCGGAGTAGCGGGGACCGGGGAGCTGTTTTTT	CASGVAGTGELFF
TRBV19	TRBD1	-	TRBJ1-2	TGTGCCAGTAGTCTGGGGACAGGGGTAAATGGCTACACCTTC	CASSLGTGVNGYTF
TRBV9	-	-	TRBJ1-3	TGTGCCAGCAGCGACGACGCGAACACCATATATTTT	CASSDDANTIYF
TRBV20-1	-	once	TRBJ1-1	TGCAGTGCTAGAGCCCTAGAATCGAACACTGAAGCTTTCTTT	CSARALESNTEAFF
TRBV20-1	-	-	TRBJ1-5	TGCAGTGCCTCCCCCGGGGATTATAGCAATCAGCCCCAGCATTTT	CSASPGDYSNQPQHF
TRBV30	-	-	TRBJ2-2	TGTGCCGGGGACGGACGGCCGAACACCGGGGAGCTGTTTTTT	CAGDGRPNTGELFF
TRBV5-6	TRBD2	-	TRBJ2-7	TGTGCCAGCAGTCCCTCGACTAGCGGTTATTACTACGAGCAGTACTTC	CASSPSTSGYYYEQYF
TRBV7-2	-	few	TRBJ1-2	TGTGCCAGCGTGGCAGGGAGAAAGGATGGCTACACCTTC	CASVAGRKDGYTF
TRBV11-1	TRBD2	-	TRBJ2-3	TGTGCCAGCAGCCCCTGGACTAGCGGGGGCACAGATACGCAGTATTTT	CASSPWTSGGTDTQYF
TRBV11-1	TRBD2	once	TRBJ2-5	TGTGCCAGCTCTCTAGCGGCCATACAAGAGACCCAGTACTTC	CASSLAAIQETQYF
TRBV3-1	TRBD2	few	TRBJ2-7	TGTGCCAGCAGCCTTCCCGGGACTAGCTGGTCGCTGCAGTACTTC	CASSLPGTSWSLQYF
TRBV19	TRBD1	-	TRBJ1-2	TGTGCCAGTAGTATATGGCGACAGGGTATCGGCTATGGCTACACCTTC	CASSIWRQGIGYGYTF
TRBV20-1	TRBD2	-	TRBJ2-7	TGCAGTGCTAGACCTTGGGGGACTAGCGGGAGGGCGGGGTCCTACGAGCAGTACTTC	CSARPWGTSGRAGSYEQYF
TRBV11-2	-	-	TRBJ1-1	TGTGCCAGCAGCACCGTAGGGCAGGGCGGAGGTTTCGCTGAAGCTTTCTTT	CASSTVGQGGGFAEAFF
TRBV14	TRBD2	-	TRBJ2-7	TGTGCCAGCAGCCCGGGGGGACCACCCTACGAGCAGTACTTC	CASSPGGPPYEQYF
TRBV15	-	-	TRBJ1-2	TGTGCCACCAGCAGAGAAGGAGGGTATGGCTACACCTTC	CATSREGGYGYTF
TRBV7-6	-	-	TRBJ1-2	TGTGCCAGCAGCCCCCTAGGTGCAGGGAACTATGGCTACACCTTC	CASSPLGAGNYGYTF
TRBV6-5	TRBD2	-	TRBJ2-5	TGTGCCAGCAGTTACTCGTCTAGCGGGCAAGAGACCCAGTACTTC	CASSYSSSGQETQYF
TRBV28	-	-	TRBJ2-7	TGTGCCACCCAGCTGAGAGGGATCTACGAGCAGTACTTC	CATQLRGIYEQYF